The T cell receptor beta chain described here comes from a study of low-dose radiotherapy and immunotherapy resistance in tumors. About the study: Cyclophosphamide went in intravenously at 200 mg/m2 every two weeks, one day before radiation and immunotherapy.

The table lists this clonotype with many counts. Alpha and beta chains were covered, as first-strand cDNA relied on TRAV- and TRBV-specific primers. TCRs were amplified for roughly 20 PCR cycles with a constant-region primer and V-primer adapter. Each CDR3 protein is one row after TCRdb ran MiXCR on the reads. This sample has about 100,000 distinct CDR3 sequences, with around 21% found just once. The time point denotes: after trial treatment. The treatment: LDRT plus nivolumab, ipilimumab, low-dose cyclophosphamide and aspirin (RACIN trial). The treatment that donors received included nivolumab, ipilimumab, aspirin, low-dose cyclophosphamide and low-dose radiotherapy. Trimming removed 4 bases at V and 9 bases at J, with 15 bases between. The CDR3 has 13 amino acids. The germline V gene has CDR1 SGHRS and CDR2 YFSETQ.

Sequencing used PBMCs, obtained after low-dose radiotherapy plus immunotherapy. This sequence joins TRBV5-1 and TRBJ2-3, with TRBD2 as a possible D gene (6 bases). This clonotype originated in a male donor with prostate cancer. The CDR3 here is CASSIPGEETQYF. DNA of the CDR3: TGCGCCAGCAGCATCCCGGGGGAGGAAACGCAGTATTTT.